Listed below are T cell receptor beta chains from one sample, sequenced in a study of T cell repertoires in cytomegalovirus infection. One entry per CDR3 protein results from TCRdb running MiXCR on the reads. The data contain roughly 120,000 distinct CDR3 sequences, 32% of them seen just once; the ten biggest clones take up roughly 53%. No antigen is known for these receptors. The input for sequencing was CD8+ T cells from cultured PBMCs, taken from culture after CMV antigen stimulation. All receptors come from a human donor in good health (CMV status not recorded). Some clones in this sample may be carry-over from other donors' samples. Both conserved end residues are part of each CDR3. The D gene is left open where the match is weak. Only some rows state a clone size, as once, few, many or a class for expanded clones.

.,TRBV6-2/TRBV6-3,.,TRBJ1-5,CATVSGRSNQPQHF,TGTGCCACCGTGTCTGGGAGGAGTAATCAGCCCCAGCATTTT
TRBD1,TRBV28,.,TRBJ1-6,CASSIERQGRSPLHF,TGTGCCAGCAGTATCGAGAGACAGGGGAGGTCACCCCTCCACTTT
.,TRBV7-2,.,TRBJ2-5,CASSFLGSETQYF,TGTGCCAGCAGCTTTTTGGGGTCAGAGACCCAGTACTTC
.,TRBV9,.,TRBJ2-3,CASSVEGSTDTQYF,TGTGCCAGCAGCGTAGAGGGCTCCACAGATACGCAGTATTTT
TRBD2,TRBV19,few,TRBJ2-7,CASSVSGLYSYEQYF,TGTGCCAGTAGTGTCTCGGGACTATACTCCTACGAGCAGTACTTC
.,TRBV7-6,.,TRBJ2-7,CASSLGRGAGRGLNF,TGTGCCAGCAGCTTAGGAAGGGGCGCGGGTCGAGGGCTGAACTTC
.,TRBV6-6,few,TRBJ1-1,CASSYFPGTGFNTEAFF,TGTGCCAGCAGTTATTTCCCAGGAACTGGATTCAACACTGAAGCTTTCTTT
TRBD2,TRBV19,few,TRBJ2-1,CASSISSGGAGNEQFF,TGTGCCAGTAGTATTTCTAGCGGGGGGGCTGGGAATGAGCAGTTCTTC
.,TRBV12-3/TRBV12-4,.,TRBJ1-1,CASSLSAGRTEAFF,TGTGCCAGCAGTTTATCGGCAGGGAGGACTGAAGCTTTCTTT
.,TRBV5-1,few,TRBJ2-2,CASSLAGATGELFF,TGCGCCAGCAGCTTGGCGGGGGCGACCGGGGAGCTGTTTTTT
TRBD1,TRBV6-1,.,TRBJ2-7,CASSPTGAHRGYF,TGTGCCAGCAGCCCGACAGGGGCCCACCGTGGGTACTTC
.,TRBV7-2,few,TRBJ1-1,CASSLVVGLNTEAFF,TGTGCCAGCAGCTTAGTCGTGGGACTGAACACTGAAGCTTTCTTT
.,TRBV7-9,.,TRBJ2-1,CASSLSETVRNEQFF,TGTGCCAGCAGCTTATCCGAGACAGTACGCAATGAGCAGTTCTTC
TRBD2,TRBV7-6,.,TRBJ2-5,CATQGLAGVRQETQYF,TGTGCCACCCAGGGGCTAGCGGGGGTTCGGCAAGAGACCCAGTACTTC
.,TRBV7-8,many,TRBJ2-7,CASSLVAETYEQYF,TGTGCCAGCAGCTTAGTGGCAGAGACCTACGAGCAGTACTTC
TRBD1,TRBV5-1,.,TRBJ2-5,CASSQKTGMETQYF,TGCGCCAGCAGCCAGAAGACAGGGATGGAGACCCAGTACTTC
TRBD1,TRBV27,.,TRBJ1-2,CASSPRDRNYGYTF,TGTGCCAGCAGTCCAAGGGACAGGAACTATGGCTACACCTTC
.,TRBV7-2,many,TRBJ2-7,CASSLGPYGEMHEQYF,TGTGCCAGCAGCTTAGGCCCCTATGGTGAGATGCACGAGCAGTACTTC
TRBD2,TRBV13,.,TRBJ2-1,CASSSSSGGSYNEQFF,TGTGCCAGCAGCTCCAGTAGCGGGGGAAGCTACAATGAGCAGTTCTTC
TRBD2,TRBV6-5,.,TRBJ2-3,CASSYSGGMTDTQYF,TGTGCCAGCAGTTACTCGGGGGGGATGACAGATACGCAGTATTTT
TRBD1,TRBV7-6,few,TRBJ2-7,CASSLHDRASYEQYF,TGTGCCAGCAGCTTACACGACAGGGCCTCCTACGAGCAGTACTTC
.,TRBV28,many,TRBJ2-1,CASSSASPSWDEQFF,TGTGCCAGCAGTTCGGCCAGTCCCAGCTGGGATGAGCAGTTCTTC
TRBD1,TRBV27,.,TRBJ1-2,CASSPVGGQNGYTF,TGTGCCAGCAGTCCAGTCGGGGGACAGAATGGCTACACCTTC
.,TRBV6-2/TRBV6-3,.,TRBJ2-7,CASSLATPEPRIF,TGTGCCAGCAGTTTGGCAACTCCAGAACCTCGCATCTTC
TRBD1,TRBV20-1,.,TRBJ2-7,CSVMTDPRTGDTGYEQYF,TGCAGTGTTATGACAGACCCAAGGACAGGGGACACGGGCTACGAGCAGTACTTC
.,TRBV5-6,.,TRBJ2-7,CASSWRGGGEQYF,TGTGCCAGCAGCTGGAGGGGGGGCGGCGAGCAGTACTTC
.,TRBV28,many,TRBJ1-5,CAIKRAGINQPQHF,TGTGCCATAAAAAGGGCGGGCATCAATCAGCCCCAGCATTTT
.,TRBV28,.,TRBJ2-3,CASSQGRTTTDTQYF,TGTGCCAGCAGCCAAGGAAGGACCACCACAGATACGCAGTATTTT
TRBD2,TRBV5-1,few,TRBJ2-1,CASSPTSTSGGINEQFF,TGCGCCAGCAGCCCGACCTCGACTAGCGGGGGGATAAATGAGCAGTTCTTC
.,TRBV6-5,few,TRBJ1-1,CASSPGKNTEAFF,TGTGCCAGCAGCCCAGGGAAGAACACTGAAGCTTTCTTT
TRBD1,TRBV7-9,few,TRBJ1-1,CASSSLDRGGTEAFF,TGTGCCAGCAGCTCATTGGACAGGGGAGGCACTGAAGCTTTCTTT
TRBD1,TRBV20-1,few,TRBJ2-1,CSARPPGTAIDNEQFF,TGCAGTGCTAGACCACCGGGGACAGCGATAGACAATGAGCAGTTCTTC
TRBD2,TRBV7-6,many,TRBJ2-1,CASGAGGPGNEQFF,TGTGCCAGCGGAGCGGGGGGGCCTGGGAATGAGCAGTTCTTC
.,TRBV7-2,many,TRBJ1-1,CASSFLEGNTEAFF,TGTGCCAGCAGCTTCTTGGAGGGGAACACTGAAGCTTTCTTT
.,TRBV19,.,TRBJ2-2,CASSSLRLANTGELFF,TGTGCCAGTAGTAGTCTGCGGCTCGCGAACACCGGGGAGCTGTTTTTT
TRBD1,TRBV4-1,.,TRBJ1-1,CASSTGRGDTEAFF,TGCGCCAGCAGCACGGGCAGGGGGGACACTGAAGCTTTCTTT
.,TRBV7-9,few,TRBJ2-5,CASSPRETQYF,TGTGCCAGCAGCCCCAGAGAGACCCAGTACTTC
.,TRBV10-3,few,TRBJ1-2,CAISGQAQPNYGYTF,TGTGCCATCAGTGGACAGGCCCAACCTAACTATGGCTACACCTTC
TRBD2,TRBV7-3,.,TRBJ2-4,CASSFGAGVVKNIQYF,TGTGCCAGCAGCTTCGGGGCGGGGGTTGTCAAAAACATTCAGTACTTC
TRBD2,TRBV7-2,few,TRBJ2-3,CASSLNPGGGTDTQYF,TGTGCCAGCAGCTTAAACCCCGGGGGGGGGACAGATACGCAGTATTTT
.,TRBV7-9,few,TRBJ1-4,CASSPRGDEKLFF,TGTGCCAGCAGCCCCCGGGGGGATGAAAAACTGTTTTTT
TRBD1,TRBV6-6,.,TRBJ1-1,CASSYSGGDRVFNTEAFF,TGTGCCAGCAGTTACTCGGGCGGGGACAGGGTTTTTAACACTGAAGCTTTCTTT
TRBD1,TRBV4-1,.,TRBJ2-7,CASSQPGQGYEQYF,TGCGCCAGCAGCCAACCCGGACAGGGCTACGAGCAGTACTTC
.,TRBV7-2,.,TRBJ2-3,CASSSDRLGTDTQYF,TGTGCCAGCAGCAGCGACAGGTTAGGCACAGATACGCAGTATTTT
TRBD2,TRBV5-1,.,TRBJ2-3,CASSLARSGVITDTQYF,TGCGCCAGCAGCTTGGCCCGAAGCGGGGTGATCACAGATACGCAGTATTTT
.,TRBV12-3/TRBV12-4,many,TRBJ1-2,CASSQGLQAYYGYTF,TGTGCCAGCAGCCAAGGACTTCAGGCTTACTATGGCTACACCTTC
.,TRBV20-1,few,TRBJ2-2,CSAPSSTGELFF,TGCAGTGCTCCCAGTAGTACCGGGGAGCTGTTTTTT
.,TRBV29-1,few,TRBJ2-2,CSAQATNTGELFF,TGCAGCGCCCAAGCGACGAACACCGGGGAGCTGTTTTTT
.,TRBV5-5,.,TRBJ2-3,CASSSDPTGFAYF,TGTGCCAGCAGCTCGGACCCTACAGGGTTTGCGTATTTT
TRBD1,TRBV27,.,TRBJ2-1,CASSSGGVNEQFF,TGTGCCAGCAGCTCAGGGGGAGTAAATGAGCAGTTCTTC